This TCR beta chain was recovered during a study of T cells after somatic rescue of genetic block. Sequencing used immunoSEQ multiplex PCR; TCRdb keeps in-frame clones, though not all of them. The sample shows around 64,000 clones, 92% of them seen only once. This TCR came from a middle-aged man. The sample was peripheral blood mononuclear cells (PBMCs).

Here the CDR3 reads CASSSTGTNTIYF. The CDR3 DNA reads as TGCGCCAGCAGCTCAACAGGGACAAACACCATATATTTT. V and J are TRBV10-1 and TRBJ1-3; tentatively, D is TRBD1 (6 bases). This CDR3 is 13 amino acids long. Germline-derived CDR1 and CDR2 are WNHNN and SYGVQD (reference sequence). The V and J ends lost 6 bases and 6 bases respectively, with 12 bases between them.